This T cell receptor (beta chain) was recorded in a study of CD8 T cells in Susac syndrome. RNA was extracted with the RNeasy kit, and a quantity of about 0.45 to 1 ug was reverse transcribed using random hexamers. Across 54 Vbeta and 13 Jbeta, immunoSEQ multiplex PCR amplified TCR beta CDR3. MiXCR, run by TCRdb on the immunoSEQ multiplex PCR reads, gives a single entry per CDR3 protein. The table lists roughly 80,000 distinct CDR3 sequences, about 91% of them singletons. Germline V gives CDR1 GTSNPN, CDR2 SVGIG (reference sequence). The CDR3 runs to 13 residues. Trimming took 1 base from V and 6 from J, leaving 11 bases between them. Sequencing of TCR beta was performed on blood CD8+ T cells and on blood CD4+ T cells. Included as multiple sclerosis controls were treatment-naive patients who had stable or active relapsing-remitting disease. TEMRA cells were FACS-enriched, while CD8+ and CD4+ T cells were negatively isolated.

J is TRBJ2-3 and V is TRBV30; D is ambiguous. The origin of this receptor is a human donor with multiple sclerosis. Sequencing was carried out using CD8+ T cells from PBMCs. CDR3 amino acids: CAWSAAFGDTQYF. The CDR3 DNA sequence: TGTGCCTGGAGTGCAGCCTTCGGGGATACGCAGTATTTT.